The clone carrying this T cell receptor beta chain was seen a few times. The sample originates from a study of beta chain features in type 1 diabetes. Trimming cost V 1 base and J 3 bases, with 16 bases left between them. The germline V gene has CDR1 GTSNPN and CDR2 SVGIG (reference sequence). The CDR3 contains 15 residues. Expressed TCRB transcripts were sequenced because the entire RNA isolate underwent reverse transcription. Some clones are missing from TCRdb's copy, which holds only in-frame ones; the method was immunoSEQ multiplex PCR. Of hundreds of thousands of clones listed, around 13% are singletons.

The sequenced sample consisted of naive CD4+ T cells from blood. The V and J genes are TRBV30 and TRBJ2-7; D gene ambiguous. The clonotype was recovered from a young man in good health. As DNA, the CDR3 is TGTGCCTGGAGTGGGCGTGGTGGCAGGCACTACGAGCAGTACTTC. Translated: CAWSGRGGRHYEQYF. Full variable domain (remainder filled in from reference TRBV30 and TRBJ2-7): SQTIHQWPATLVQPVGSPLSLECTVEGTSNPNLYWYRQAAGRGLQLLFYSVGIGQISSEVPQNLSASRPQDRQFILSSKKLLLSDSGFYLCAWSGRGGRHYEQYFGPGTRLTVT.